The entry below gives a single T cell receptor beta chain sequence along with its context. V lost 3 bases and J 5 bases, leaving 12 bases between the germline ends. This CDR3 region has 13 residues. Per the germline V gene, CDR1 is DFQATT and CDR2 is SNEGSKA (reference sequence). Generated by immunoSEQ multiplex PCR, the TCRdb table keeps only in-frame clones and is missing some. The sample has 200,000 to 300,000 clones, roughly 87% seen once. This sample was taken from a study of blood T cell repertoires in COVID-19. Assignment of participants to cohorts was predicated upon participant-reported clinical history.

The chain employs TRBV20-1 and TRBJ2-3; D perhaps matches TRBD2 (6 bases). The TCR was taken from a woman between 25 and 40 years old with acute COVID-19. Sequencing was carried out using PBMCs or T cells enriched from blood (not recorded which). DNA for the CDR3: TGCAGTGCTAGTAGGAGGGCGGGAGATACGCAGTATTTT. This translates into CSASRRAGDTQYF.